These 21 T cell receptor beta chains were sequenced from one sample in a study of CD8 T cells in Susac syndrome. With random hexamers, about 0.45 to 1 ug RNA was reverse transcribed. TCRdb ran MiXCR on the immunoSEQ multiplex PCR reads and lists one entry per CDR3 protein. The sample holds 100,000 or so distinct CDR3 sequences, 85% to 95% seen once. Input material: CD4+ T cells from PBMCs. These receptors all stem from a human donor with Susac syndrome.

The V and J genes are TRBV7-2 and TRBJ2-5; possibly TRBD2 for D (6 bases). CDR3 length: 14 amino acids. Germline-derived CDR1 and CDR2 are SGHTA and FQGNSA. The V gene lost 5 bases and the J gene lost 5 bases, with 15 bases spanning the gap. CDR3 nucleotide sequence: TGTGCCAGCAGCCTATATGTGGAGGGCGAGACCCAGTACTTC. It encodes CASSLYVEGETQYF.

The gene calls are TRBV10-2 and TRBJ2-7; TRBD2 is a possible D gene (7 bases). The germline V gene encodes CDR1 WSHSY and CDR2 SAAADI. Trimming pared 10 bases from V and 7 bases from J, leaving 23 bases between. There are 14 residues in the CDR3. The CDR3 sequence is CATSLPGGPGEQYF. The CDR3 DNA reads TGCGCCACTTCCTTACCGGGGGGCCCGGGGGAGCAGTACTTC.

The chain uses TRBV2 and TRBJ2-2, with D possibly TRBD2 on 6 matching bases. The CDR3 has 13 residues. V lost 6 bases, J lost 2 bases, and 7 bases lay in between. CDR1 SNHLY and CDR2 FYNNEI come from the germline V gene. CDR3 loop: CASREGNTGELFF. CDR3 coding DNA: TGTGCCAGCAGGGAGGGAAACACCGGGGAGCTGTTTTTT.

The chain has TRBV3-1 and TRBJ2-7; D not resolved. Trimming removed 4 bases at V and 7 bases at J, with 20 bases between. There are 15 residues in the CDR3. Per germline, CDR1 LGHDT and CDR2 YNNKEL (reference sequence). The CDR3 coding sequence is TGTGCCAGCAGCCCCCCAGGACCAAGAATTGGGGAGCAGTACTTC. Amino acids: CASSPPGPRIGEQYF.

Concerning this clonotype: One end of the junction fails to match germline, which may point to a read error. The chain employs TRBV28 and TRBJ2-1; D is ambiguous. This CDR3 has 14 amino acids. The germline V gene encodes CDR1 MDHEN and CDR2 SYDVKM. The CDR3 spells CASSLLEVYNEQFF. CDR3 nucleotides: TGTGCCAGTAGTTTATTAGAAGTCTACAATGAGCAGTTCTTC.

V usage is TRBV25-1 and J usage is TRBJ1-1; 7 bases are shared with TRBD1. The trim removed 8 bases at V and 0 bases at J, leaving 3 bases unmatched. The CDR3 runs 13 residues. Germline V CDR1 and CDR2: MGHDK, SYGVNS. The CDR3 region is CASVGQLNTEAFF. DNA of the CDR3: TGTGCCAGCGTGGGACAGTTGAACACTGAAGCTTTCTTT.

CDR3 in amino acids: CATSRDLRETQYF. CDR3 DNA sequence: TGTGCCACCAGCAGAGATCTGAGAGAGACCCAGTACTTC. The chain combines TRBV15 with TRBJ2-5; D is unclear. Germline V lookup: CDR1 LNHNV, CDR2 YYDKDF (reference sequence). The CDR3 length is 13 residues. V lost 0 bases, J lost 4 bases, and 6 bases lay in between.

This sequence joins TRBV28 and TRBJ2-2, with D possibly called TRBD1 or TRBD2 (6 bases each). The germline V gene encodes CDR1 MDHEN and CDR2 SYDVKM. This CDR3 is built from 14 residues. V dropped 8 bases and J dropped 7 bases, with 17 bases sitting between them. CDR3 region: CASLEGGPVGELFF. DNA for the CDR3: TGTGCCAGCCTGGAAGGGGGGCCGGTCGGGGAGCTGTTTTTT.

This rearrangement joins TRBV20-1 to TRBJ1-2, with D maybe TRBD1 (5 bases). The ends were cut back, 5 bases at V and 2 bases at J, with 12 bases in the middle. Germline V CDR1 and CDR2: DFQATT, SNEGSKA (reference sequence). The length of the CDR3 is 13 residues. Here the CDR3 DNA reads TGCAGTGCTCCGGGACGCACGAACTATGGCTACACCTTC. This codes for CSAPGRTNYGYTF.

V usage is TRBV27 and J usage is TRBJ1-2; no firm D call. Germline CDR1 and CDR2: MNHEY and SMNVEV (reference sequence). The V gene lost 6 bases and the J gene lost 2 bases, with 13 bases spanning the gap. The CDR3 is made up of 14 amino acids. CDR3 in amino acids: CASRAVGRNYGYTF. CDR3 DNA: TGTGCCAGCAGGGCGGTAGGGCGGAACTATGGCTACACCTTC.

Written as DNA, the CDR3 is TGTGCCACCAGCGGAGGACGGCAGCTCTCCCTCTACAATGAGCAGTTCTTC. This sequence encodes CATSGGRQLSLYNEQFF. The chain combines TRBV15 with TRBJ2-1, with a tentative D call TRBD2 (5 bases). CDR1 and CDR2 from the germline V gene are LNHNV and YYDKDF (reference sequence). The CDR3 totals 17 residues. Trimming left V 5 bases short and J 3 bases short, with 20 bases between.

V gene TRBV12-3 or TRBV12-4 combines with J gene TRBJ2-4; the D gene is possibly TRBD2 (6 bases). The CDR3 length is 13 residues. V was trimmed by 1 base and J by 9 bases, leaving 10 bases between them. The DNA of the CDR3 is TGTGCCAGCAGTTTAGGTCAGGGAGGCATTCAGTACTTC. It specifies CASSLGQGGIQYF.

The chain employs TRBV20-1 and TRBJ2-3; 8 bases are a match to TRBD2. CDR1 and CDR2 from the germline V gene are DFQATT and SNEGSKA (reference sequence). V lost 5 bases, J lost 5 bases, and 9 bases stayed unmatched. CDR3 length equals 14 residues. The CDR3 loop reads CSAVHGGAKDTQYF. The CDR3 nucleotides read TGCAGTGCTGTACACGGGGGGGCCAAAGATACGCAGTATTTT.

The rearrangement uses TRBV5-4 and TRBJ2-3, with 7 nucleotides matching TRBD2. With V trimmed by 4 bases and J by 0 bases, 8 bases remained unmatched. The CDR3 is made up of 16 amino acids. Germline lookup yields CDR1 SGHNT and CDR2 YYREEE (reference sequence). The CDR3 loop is CASSQPPAGSTDTQYF. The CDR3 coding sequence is TGTGCCAGCAGCCAACCCCCAGCGGGGAGCACAGATACGCAGTATTTT.

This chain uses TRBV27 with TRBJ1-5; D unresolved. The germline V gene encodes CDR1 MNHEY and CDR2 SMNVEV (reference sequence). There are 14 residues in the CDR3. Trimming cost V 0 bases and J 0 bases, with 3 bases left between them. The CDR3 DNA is TGTGCCAGCAGTTTATCAGGTAGCAATCAGCCCCAGCATTTT. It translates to CASSLSGSNQPQHF.

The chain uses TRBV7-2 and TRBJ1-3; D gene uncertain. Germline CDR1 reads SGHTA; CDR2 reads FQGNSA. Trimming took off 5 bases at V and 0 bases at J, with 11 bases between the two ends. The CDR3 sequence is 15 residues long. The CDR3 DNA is TGTGCCAGCAGCCTCTCACATCGCTCTGGAAACACCATATATTTT. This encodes CASSLSHRSGNTIYF.

The CDR3 region has the DNA TGTGCTAGTGGCTCAGCCGACGAAGCTTTCTTT. It yields the protein CASGSADEAFF. The chain recombines TRBV12-5 with TRBJ1-1; D is undetermined. Per germline, CDR1 LGHNT and CDR2 FRNRAP. The CDR3 covers 11 residues. V was clipped by 6 bases and J by 8 bases, with 10 bases between them.

The CDR3 DNA follows: TGTGCCAGCAGTTACTCTTCAGGCCTCGAGCAGTTCTTC. Translation gives CASSYSSGLEQFF. V gene TRBV6-5 combines with J gene TRBJ2-1, with no clear D. Per the germline V gene, CDR1 is MNHEY and CDR2 is SVGAGI. V lost 0 bases to trimming and J lost 10 bases, with 10 bases between them. This CDR3 spans 13 amino acids.

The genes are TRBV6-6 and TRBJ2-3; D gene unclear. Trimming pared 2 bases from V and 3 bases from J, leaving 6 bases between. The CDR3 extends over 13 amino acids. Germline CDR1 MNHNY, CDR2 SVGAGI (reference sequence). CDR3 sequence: CASSYSWTDTQYF. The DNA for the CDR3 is TGTGCCAGCAGTTACAGTTGGACAGATACGCAGTATTTT.

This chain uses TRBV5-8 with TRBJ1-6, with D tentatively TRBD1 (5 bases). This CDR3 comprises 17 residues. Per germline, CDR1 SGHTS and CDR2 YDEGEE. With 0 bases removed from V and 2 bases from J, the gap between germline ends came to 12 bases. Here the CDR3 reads CASSLEGLGTYNSPLHF. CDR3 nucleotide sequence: TGTGCCAGCAGCTTGGAGGGGCTCGGTACCTATAATTCACCCCTCCACTTT.

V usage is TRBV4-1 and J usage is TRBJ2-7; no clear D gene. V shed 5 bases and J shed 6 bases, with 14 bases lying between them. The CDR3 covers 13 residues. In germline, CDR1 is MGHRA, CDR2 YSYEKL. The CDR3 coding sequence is TGCGCCAGCAGCTTGGCTGGGGTGTCCGAGCAGTACTTC. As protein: CASSLAGVSEQYF.